This TCR beta chain was documented in a study of T cells in Graves' hyperthyroidism and ophthalmopathy. RNA transcripts served as the template for amplifying TCR beta CDR3 regions. First-round RT-PCR of the TCR CDR3 relied on the HTBI primer set. Each CDR3 protein is one row after TCRdb ran MiXCR on the multiplex PCR reads. Altogether about 360,000 distinct CDR3 sequences are present, less than 15% being singletons, with the ten largest covering roughly 8.3%. Overall study results and limits: A 13 V-J model separated ophthalmopathy from stable hyperthyroidism.

Germline values: CDR1 MDHEN, CDR2 SYDVKM. The CDR3 spans 12 residues. This clonotype turned up a few times. As yet, its antigen is unknown. One end of the junction is discordant with germline, which a read error may explain. When ophthalmopathy did not progress within 18 months, Graves' hyperthyroidism was considered stable. Patients were excluded for uncontrolled infection, other autoimmune disease, pregnancy or lactation. PBMCs were collected from an approximately 9.3 ml volume of fresh peripheral blood. Sequencing used blood. The source of this sequence is a woman aged 18 to 35 with Graves' hyperthyroidism. The genes are TRBV28 and TRBJ1-5; possibly TRBD1 for D (6 bases). The CDR3 loop is CVSRGTIQPQHF. The CDR3 DNA reads as TGTGTCAGCAGGGGAACTATCCAGCCCCAGCATTTT. Complete variable domain (other parts from reference TRBV28 and TRBJ1-5): DVKVTQSSRYLVKRTGEKVFLECVQDMDHENMFWYRQDPGLGLRLIYFSYDVKMKEKGDIPEGYSVSREKKERFSLILESASTNQTSMYLCVSRGTIQPQHFGDGTRLSIL.